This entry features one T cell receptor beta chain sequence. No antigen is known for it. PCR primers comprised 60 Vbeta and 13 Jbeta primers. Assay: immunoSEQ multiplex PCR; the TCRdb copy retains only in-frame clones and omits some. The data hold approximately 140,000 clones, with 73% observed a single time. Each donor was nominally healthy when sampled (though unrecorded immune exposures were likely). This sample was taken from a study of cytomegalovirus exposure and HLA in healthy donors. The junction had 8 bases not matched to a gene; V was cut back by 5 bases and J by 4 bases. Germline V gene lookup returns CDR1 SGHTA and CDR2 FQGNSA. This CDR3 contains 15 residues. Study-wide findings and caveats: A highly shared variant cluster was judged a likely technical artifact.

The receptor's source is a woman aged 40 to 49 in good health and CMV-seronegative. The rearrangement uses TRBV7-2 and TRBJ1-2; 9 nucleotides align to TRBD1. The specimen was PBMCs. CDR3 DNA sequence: TGTGCCAGCAGCGTTAGGACAGGGGACCGCTATGGCTACACCTTC. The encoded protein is CASSVRTGDRYGYTF.